This entry lists 20 T cell receptor beta chains sequenced from one sample in a study of control samples from healthy donors and cancer patients. Profiled with immunoSEQ multiplex PCR; TCRdb holds only in-frame clones, not every one. The table includes 150,000 to 200,000 clones, around 90% detected once. Sequencing input: blood. All receptors derive from a woman in her fifties or sixties in good health.

This chain joins TRBV2 and TRBJ1-1; possible D gene TRBD1, 5 bases. Germline loops: CDR1 SNHLY, CDR2 FYNNEI. This CDR3 is 15 amino acids long. The V and J ends lost 7 bases and 2 bases respectively, with 17 bases between them. The CDR3 sequence: CASTHGPGANTEAFF. DNA of the CDR3: TGTGCCAGCACCCACGGCCCTGGGGCTAACACTGAAGCTTTCTTT.

The chain uses TRBV18 and TRBJ1-3, with unresolved D. Between the trimmed V and J ends, which lost 2 bases and 0 bases, there was a span of 11 bases. CDR1 KGHSH and CDR2 LQKENI come from the germline V gene. The CDR3 contains 16 residues. Written as DNA, the CDR3 is TGTGCCAGCTCACCATTTAGGGCCGACTCTGGAAACACCATATATTTT. This sequence encodes CASSPFRADSGNTIYF.

V usage is TRBV9 and J usage is TRBJ2-4, with 12 bases lining up with TRBD1. The CDR3 spans 16 residues. The trim removed 3 bases at V and 7 bases at J, leaving 8 bases unmatched. Germline loops: CDR1 SGDLS, CDR2 YYNGEE. The CDR3 coding sequence is TGTGCCAGCAGCGCGCGGGGGACAGGGGGCTTTAACATTCAGTACTTC. Its translation: CASSARGTGGFNIQYF.

The chain links TRBV9 to TRBJ2-2; 7 nucleotides match TRBD2. Germline V gene data show CDR1 as SGDLS and CDR2 as YYNGEE. This CDR3 is 16 amino acids long. The V and J ends lost 0 bases and 6 bases, in that order; junction bases with no gene match: 8. The CDR3 DNA sequence: TGTGCCAGCAGCGTAGCCCCCAGCGGGGCGGCCGGGGAGCTGTTTTTT. Amino acids: CASSVAPSGAAGELFF.

In nucleotides, the CDR3 is TGTGCCAGCAGCGCCGGGACCCCGGTAGAGACCCAGTACTTC. Translating it yields CASSAGTPVETQYF. The chain is built from TRBV7-2 and TRBJ2-5; D tentatively reads TRBD1 or TRBD2 (5 bases each). Deletions cut 5 bases from V and 4 bases from J, with 14 bases between. This CDR3 contains 14 residues. CDR1 and CDR2 (germline): SGHTA, FQGNSA.

This sequence joins TRBV19 and TRBJ1-4; D gene ambiguous. The CDR3 loop spans 17 amino acids. Looked up from germline, CDR1 is LNHDA and CDR2 is SQIVND (reference sequence). V was trimmed by 5 bases and J by 0 bases, leaving 16 bases between them. The CDR3 protein is CASSPPRQGPTNEKLFF. The CDR3 nucleotides read TGTGCCAGTAGTCCCCCCCGCCAAGGACCAACTAATGAAAAACTGTTTTTT.

V and J are TRBV7-2 and TRBJ1-5; tentatively, D is TRBD1 (5 bases). The CDR3 is made up of 15 amino acids. The V and J ends lost 3 bases and 0 bases respectively, with 9 bases between them. The germline gives CDR1 SGHTA, CDR2 FQGNSA. The CDR3 spells CASSLMGGSNQPQHF. DNA for the CDR3: TGTGCCAGCAGCTTGATGGGGGGTAGCAATCAGCCCCAGCATTTT.

The V gene is TRBV5-6, the J gene TRBJ2-3; 8 positions agree with TRBD2. Germline V gene data show CDR1 as SGHDT and CDR2 as YYEEEE. V dropped 7 bases and J dropped 8; count of bases not matched to a gene: 15. This CDR3 is 15 amino acids long. The CDR3 loop reads CASLAGRGSWVTQYF. The CDR3 bases are TGTGCCAGCCTTGCCGGGAGGGGGAGCTGGGTTACGCAGTATTTT.

The chain couples TRBV7-2 to TRBJ1-2; TRBD1 might be the D (6 bases). The germline CDR1 and CDR2 sequences are SGHTA and FQGNSA. This CDR3 spans 15 amino acids. Trimming pared 5 bases from V and 4 bases from J, leaving 17 bases between. The CDR3 loop reads CASSGRTGGAYGYTF. In DNA, the CDR3 is TGTGCCAGCAGCGGTCGTACGGGGGGCGCCTATGGCTACACCTTC.

The V and J genes are TRBV7-3 and TRBJ2-1, with D unclear. Per the germline V gene, CDR1 is SGHTA and CDR2 is FQGTGA. This CDR3 is 11 amino acids long. V lost 2 bases and J lost 9, with 5 bases in between. The CDR3 bases are TGTGCCAGCAGCTTAGGGGTTGAGCAGTTCTTC. Translating gives CASSLGVEQFF. Variable domain in full (rest from reference TRBV7-3 and TRBJ2-1): GAGVSQTPSNKVTEKGKYVELRCDPISGHTALYWYRQSLGQGPEFLIYFQGTGAADDSGLPNDRFFAVRPEGSVSTLKIQRTERGDSAVYLCASSLGVEQFFGPGTRLTVL.

This clone came up a few times. The chain joins TRBV6-4 to TRBJ2-1, with 7 bases fitting TRBD2. Germline CDR1 is MRHNA and CDR2 is SNTAGT. V lost 4 bases and J lost 0; bases outside the gene matches: 0. The CDR3 length is 14 residues. The CDR3 here is CASSGGSSYNEQFF. The CDR3 DNA reads as TGTGCCAGCAGTGGCGGGAGCTCCTACAATGAGCAGTTCTTC.

This clone was seen only once. The chain uses TRBV5-5 and TRBJ1-4; TRBD1 matches at 10 bases. This CDR3 spans 14 amino acids. Germline CDR1 reads SGHKS; CDR2 reads YYEKEE (reference sequence). V was pared by 6 bases and J by 7 bases, with 6 bases of the junction left unmatched. The CDR3: CASTIDRGREKLFF. CDR3 coding DNA: TGTGCCAGCACCATCGACAGGGGGCGTGAAAAACTGTTTTTT.

This sequence joins TRBV7-3 and TRBJ2-3; D is ambiguous. Germline lookup yields CDR1 SGHTA and CDR2 FQGTGA. Trimming stripped 3 bases from V and 6 bases from J, with 10 bases between. The CDR3 consists of 13 residues. The CDR3 here is CASSLTSGDTQYF. CDR3 coding DNA: TGTGCCAGCAGCTTGACCTCGGGCGATACGCAGTATTTT. The complete variable domain, with remaining parts taken from reference TRBV7-3 and TRBJ2-3, reads GAGVSQTPSNKVTEKGKYVELRCDPISGHTALYWYRQSLGQGPEFLIYFQGTGAADDSGLPNDRFFAVRPEGSVSTLKIQRTERGDSAVYLCASSLTSGDTQYFGPGTRLTVL.

The chain carries TRBV18 and TRBJ1-6; TRBD1 is a possible D gene (6 bases). Germline CDR1 reads KGHSH; CDR2 reads LQKENI. This CDR3 is built from 19 residues. V gave up 6 bases and J gave up 7 bases, with 28 bases separating them. This CDR3 reads CASSEQWTAPTTPNSPLHF. The CDR3 coding sequence is TGTGCCAGCTCCGAGCAGTGGACAGCGCCGACAACCCCGAATTCACCCCTCCACTTT.

The genes are TRBV9 and TRBJ2-3, with unresolved D. Germline CDR1 reads SGDLS; CDR2 reads YYNGEE. Trimming shortened V by 0 bases and J by 1 base, and 9 bases separated the two germline ends. This CDR3 contains 15 residues. CDR3 protein: CASSVVSSRTDTQYF. CDR3 DNA sequence: TGTGCCAGCAGCGTAGTATCATCGCGCACAGATACGCAGTATTTT.

V is TRBV30 and J is TRBJ1-2; 7 bases map to TRBD1. Germline CDR1 GTSNPN, CDR2 SVGIG (reference sequence). The CDR3 consists of 12 residues. The ends lost 6 bases at V and 2 bases at J; junction bases unmatched: 3. The CDR3 sequence: CACSTGNYGYTF. CDR3 DNA sequence: TGTGCCTGTTCGACAGGGAACTATGGCTACACCTTC.

A few counts support this clone. J is TRBJ1-5 and V is TRBV6-6, with D possibly being TRBD1 (5 bases). V was cut by 5 bases and J by 11 bases, with 10 bases left in between. The CDR3 is made up of 11 amino acids. Per the germline V gene, CDR1 is MNHNY and CDR2 is SVGAGI (reference sequence). Written as DNA, the CDR3 is TGTGCCAGCAGTCAGGGCCTGGCCCAGCATTTT. This codes for CASSQGLAQHF.

This sequence joins TRBV28 and TRBJ2-3, with 12 bases lining up with TRBD2. The CDR3 runs 15 residues. V was pared by 7 bases and J by 1 base, with 3 bases of the junction left unmatched. The germline gives CDR1 MDHEN, CDR2 SYDVKM. CDR3 bases: TGTGCCAGCATACCTAGCGGGAGGGGCACAGATACGCAGTATTTT. Translating gives CASIPSGRGTDTQYF.

This chain connects TRBV19 to TRBJ2-6; possibly TRBD1 or TRBD2 for D (5 bases each). V lost 4 bases to trimming and J lost 4 bases, with 20 bases between them. CDR1 and CDR2 from the germline V gene are LNHDA and SQIVND (reference sequence). This CDR3 comprises 18 residues. The CDR3 reads CASSTLGTALGGANVLTF. The CDR3 DNA is TGTGCCAGTAGTACCTTAGGGACGGCGCTGGGAGGGGCCAACGTCCTGACTTTC.

V usage is TRBV19 and J usage is TRBJ2-1, with 8 positions matching TRBD2. Germline assignment: CDR1 LNHDA and CDR2 SQIVND (reference sequence). This CDR3 contains 16 residues. With V trimmed by 4 bases and J by 0 bases, 5 bases remained unmatched. CDR3 DNA: TGTGCCAGTAGTACCCGTAGCGGGGACTCCTACAATGAGCAGTTCTTC. This gives the protein CASSTRSGDSYNEQFF.